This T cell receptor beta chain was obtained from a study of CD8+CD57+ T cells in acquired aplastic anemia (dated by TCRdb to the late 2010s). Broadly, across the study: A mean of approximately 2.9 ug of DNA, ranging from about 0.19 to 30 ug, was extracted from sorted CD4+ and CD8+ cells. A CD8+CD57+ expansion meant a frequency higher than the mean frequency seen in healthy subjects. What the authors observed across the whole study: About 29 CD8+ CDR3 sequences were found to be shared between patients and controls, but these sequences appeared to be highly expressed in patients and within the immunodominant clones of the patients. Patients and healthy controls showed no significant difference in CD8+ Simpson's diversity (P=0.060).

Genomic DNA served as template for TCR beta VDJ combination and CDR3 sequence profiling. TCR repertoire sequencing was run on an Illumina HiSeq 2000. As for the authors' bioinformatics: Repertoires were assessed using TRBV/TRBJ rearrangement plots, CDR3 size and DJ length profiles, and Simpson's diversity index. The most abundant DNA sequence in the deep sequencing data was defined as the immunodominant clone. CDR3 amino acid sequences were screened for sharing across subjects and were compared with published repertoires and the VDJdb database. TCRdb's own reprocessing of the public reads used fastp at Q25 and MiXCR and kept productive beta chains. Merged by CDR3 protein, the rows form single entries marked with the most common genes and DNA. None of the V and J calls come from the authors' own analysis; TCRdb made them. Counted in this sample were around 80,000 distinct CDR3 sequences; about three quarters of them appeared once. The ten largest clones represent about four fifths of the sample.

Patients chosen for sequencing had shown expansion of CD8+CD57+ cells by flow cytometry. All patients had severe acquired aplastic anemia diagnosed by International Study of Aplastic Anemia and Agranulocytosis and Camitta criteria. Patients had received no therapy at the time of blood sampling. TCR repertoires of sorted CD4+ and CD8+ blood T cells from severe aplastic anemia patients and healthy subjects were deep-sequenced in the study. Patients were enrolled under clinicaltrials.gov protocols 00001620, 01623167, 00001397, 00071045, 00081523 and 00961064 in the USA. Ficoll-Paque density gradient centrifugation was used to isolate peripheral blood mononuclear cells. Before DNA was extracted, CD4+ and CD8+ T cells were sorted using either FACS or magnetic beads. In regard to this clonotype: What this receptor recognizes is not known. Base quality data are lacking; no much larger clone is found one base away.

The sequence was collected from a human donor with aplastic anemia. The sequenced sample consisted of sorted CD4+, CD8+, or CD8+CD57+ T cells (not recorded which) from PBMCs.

The sequenced DNA is TGTGCCATCAGTGAGTCGGAGTCCGAGAGTGAAAAACTGTTTTTT. This yields the protein CAISESESESEKLFF. In this chain, TRBV10-3 is recombined with TRBJ1-4, with the identity of the D gene unclear. The CDR3 runs 15 residues from the cysteine to the phenylalanine. Of all the DNA, just the CDR3 is kept, 45 bases in frame from base 1. The V and J ends are trimmed by 0 bases and 7 bases, leaving 12 bases between them. Per the germline V gene, ENHRY is the CDR1 and SYGVKD is the CDR2.